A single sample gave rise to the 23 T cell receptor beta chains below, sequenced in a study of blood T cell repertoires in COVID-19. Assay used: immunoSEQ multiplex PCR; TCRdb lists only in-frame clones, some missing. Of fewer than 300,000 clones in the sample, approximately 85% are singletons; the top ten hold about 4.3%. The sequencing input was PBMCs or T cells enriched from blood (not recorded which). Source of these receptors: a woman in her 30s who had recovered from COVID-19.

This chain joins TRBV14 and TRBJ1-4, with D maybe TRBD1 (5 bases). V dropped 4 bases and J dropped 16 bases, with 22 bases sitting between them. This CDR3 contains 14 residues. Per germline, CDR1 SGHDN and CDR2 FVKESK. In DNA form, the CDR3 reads TGTGCCAGCAGCCCGGGGACTGACTTACGGACTAGGTTTTTT. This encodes CASSPGTDLRTRFF.

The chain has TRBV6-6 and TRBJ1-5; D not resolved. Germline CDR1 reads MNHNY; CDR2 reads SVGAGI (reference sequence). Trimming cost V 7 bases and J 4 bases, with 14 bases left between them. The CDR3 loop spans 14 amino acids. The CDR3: CASTAKKTNQPQHF. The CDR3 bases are TGTGCCAGCACCGCAAAGAAAACTAATCAGCCCCAGCATTTT.

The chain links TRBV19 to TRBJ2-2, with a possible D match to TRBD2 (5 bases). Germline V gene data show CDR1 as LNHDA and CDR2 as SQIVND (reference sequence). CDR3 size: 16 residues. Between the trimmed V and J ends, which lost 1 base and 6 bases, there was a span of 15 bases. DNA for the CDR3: TGTGCCAGTAGTATAGGCGGGTCCCTTGGATCCGGGGAGCTGTTTTTT. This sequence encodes CASSIGGSLGSGELFF.

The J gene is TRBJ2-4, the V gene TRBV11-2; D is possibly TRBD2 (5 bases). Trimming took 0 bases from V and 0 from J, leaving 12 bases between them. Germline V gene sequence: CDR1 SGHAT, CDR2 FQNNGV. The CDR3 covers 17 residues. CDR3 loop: CASSLDERQLAKNIQYF. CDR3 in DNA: TGTGCCAGCAGCTTAGATGAGCGGCAGCTAGCCAAAAACATTCAGTACTTC.

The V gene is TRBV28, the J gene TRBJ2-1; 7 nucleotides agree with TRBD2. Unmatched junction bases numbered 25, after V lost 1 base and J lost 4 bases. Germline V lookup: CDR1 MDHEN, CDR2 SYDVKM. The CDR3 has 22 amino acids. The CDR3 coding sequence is TGTGCCAGCAGTTTATCCCTACGACATCTTTCGAATGGTACTAGCGATTACAATGAGCAGTTCTTC. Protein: CASSLSLRHLSNGTSDYNEQFF.

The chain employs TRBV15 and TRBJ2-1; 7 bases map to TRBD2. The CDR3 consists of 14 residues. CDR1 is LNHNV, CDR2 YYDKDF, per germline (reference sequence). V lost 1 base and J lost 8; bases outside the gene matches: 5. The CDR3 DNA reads TGTGCCACCAGCAGAGGACTAGCAGGCTATGAGCAGTTCTTC. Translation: CATSRGLAGYEQFF.

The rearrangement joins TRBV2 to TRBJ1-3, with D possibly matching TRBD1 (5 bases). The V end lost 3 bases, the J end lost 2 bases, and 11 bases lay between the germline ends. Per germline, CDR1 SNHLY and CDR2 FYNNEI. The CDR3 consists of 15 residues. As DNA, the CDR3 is TGTGCCAGCAGTGAGGGGGGGAGGCCTGGAAACACCATATATTTT. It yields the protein CASSEGGRPGNTIYF.

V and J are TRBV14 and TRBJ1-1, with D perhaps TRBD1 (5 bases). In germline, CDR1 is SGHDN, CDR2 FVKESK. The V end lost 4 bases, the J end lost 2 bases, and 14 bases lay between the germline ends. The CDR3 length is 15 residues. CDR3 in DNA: TGTGCCAGCAGCCCCGGACCCACAGGTAACACTGAAGCTTTCTTT. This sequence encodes CASSPGPTGNTEAFF.

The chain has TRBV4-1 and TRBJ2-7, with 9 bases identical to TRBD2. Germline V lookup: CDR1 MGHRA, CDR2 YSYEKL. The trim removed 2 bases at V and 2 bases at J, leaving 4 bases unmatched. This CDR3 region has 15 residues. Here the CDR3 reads CASSQPGGRAYEQYF. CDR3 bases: TGCGCCAGCAGCCAACCCGGCGGGAGGGCCTACGAGCAGTACTTC.

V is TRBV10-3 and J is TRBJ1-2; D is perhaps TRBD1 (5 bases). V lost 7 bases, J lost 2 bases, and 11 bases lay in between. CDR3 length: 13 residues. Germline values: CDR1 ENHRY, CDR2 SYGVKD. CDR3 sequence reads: CAINNDRNYGYTF. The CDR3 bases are TGTGCCATCAATAACGACAGAAACTATGGCTACACCTTC.

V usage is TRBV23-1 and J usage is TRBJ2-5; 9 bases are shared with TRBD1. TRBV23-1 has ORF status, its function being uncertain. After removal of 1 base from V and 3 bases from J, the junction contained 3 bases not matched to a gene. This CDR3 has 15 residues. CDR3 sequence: CASSQFRDREETQYF. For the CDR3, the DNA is TGCGCCAGCAGTCAATTTCGGGACAGGGAAGAGACCCAGTACTTC.

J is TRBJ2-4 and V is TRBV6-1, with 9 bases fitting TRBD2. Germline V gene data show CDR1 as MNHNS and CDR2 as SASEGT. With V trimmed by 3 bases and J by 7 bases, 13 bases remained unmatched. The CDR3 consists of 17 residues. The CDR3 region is CASSEPPGLAERNIQYF. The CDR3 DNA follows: TGTGCCAGCAGTGAGCCCCCGGGACTAGCAGAGAGGAACATTCAGTACTTC.

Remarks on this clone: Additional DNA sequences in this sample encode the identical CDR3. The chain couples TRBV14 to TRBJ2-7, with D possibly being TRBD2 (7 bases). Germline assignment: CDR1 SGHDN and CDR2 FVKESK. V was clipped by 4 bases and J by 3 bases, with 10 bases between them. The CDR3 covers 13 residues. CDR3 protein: CASSRGGSYEQYF. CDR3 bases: TGTGCCAGCAGCCGGGGGGGCAGCTACGAGCAGTACTTC.

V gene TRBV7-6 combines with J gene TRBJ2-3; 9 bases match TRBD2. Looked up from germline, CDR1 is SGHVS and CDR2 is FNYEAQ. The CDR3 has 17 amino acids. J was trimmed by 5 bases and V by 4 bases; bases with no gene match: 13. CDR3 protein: CASSSPGGSGSRDTQYF. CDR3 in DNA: TGTGCCAGCAGCTCCCCGGGGGGTAGCGGGAGTCGAGATACGCAGTATTTT.

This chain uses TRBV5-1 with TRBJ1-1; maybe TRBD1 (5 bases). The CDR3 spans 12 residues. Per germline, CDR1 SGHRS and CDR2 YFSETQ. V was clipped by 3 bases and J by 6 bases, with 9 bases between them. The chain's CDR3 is CASSSKTAEAFF. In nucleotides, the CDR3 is TGCGCCAGCAGCTCGAAGACAGCTGAAGCTTTCTTT. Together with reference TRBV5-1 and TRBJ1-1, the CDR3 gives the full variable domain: KAGVTQTPRYLIKTRGQQVTLSCSPISGHRSVSWYQQTPGQGLQFLFEYFSETQRNKGNFPGRFSGRQFSNSRSEMNVSTLELGDSALYLCASSSKTAEAFFGQGTRLTVV.

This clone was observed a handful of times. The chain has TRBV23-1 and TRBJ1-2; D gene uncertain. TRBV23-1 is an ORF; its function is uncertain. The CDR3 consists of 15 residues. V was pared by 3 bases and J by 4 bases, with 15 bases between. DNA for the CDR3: TGCGCCAGCAGTCAGGGAGGATGGGCTGGCTATGGCTACACCTTC. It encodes CASSQGGWAGYGYTF.

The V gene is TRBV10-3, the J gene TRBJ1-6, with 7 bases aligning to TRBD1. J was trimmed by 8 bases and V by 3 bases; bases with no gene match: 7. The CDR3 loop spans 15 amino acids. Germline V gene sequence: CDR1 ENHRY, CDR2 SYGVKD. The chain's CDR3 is CAISDSGGRDSPLHF. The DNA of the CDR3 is TGTGCCATCAGTGACTCAGGGGGTCGAGATTCACCCCTCCACTTT.

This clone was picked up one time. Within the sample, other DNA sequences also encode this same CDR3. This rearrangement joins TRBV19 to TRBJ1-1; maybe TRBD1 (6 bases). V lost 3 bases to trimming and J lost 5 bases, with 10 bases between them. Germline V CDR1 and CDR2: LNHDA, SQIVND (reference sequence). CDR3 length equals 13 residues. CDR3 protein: CASSIRGGTEAFF. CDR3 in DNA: TGTGCCAGTAGTATTCGAGGGGGAACTGAAGCTTTCTTT.

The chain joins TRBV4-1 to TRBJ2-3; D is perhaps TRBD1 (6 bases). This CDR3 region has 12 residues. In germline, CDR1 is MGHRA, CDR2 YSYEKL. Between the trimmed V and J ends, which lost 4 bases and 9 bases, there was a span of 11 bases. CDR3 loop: CASSLGQRTQYF. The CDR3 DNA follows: TGCGCCAGCAGCCTAGGACAGAGAACGCAGTATTTT.

The CDR3 bases are TGTGCCAGCAGCCAAGAGAGGCCGCCTAACTATGGCTACACCTTC. Translating it yields CASSQERPPNYGYTF. This sequence joins TRBV3-1 (or the pseudogene TRBV3-2) and TRBJ1-2; the D is unclear. Trimming shortened V by 0 bases and J by 0 bases, and 8 bases separated the two germline ends. Germline V gene data show CDR1 as LGHDT and CDR2 as YNNKEL (reference sequence). The CDR3 contains 15 residues.

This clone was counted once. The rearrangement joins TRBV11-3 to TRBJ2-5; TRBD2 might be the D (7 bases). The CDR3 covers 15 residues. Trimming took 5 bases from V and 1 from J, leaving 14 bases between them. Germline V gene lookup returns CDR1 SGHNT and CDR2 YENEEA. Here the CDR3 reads CASSPGGQFQETQYF. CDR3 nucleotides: TGTGCCAGCAGCCCGGGGGGCCAGTTCCAAGAGACCCAGTACTTC.

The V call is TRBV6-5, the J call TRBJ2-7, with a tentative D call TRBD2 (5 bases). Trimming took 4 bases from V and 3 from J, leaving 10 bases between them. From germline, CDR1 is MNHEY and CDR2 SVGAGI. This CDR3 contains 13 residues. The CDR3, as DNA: TGTGCCAGCAGTTCGACGGACTTCTACGAGCAGTACTTC. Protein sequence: CASSSTDFYEQYF.

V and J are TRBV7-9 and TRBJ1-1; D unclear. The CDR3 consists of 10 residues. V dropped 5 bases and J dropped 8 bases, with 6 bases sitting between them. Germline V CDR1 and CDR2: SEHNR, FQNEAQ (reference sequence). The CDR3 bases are TGTGCCAGCAGCCATTCAGAAGCTTTCTTT. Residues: CASSHSEAFF. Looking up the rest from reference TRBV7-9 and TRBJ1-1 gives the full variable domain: DTGVSQNPRHKITKRGQNVTFRCDPISEHNRLYWYRQTLGQGPEFLTYFQNEAQLEKSRLLSDRFSAERPKGSFSTLEIQRTEQGDSAMYLCASSHSEAFFGQGTRLTVV.